This TCR beta chain originates from a study of blood T cell repertoires in COVID-19. About the study: Sources were T cells, B-cell-depleted T cells, or PBMCs; the material itself was cDNA or gDNA.

TCRdb keeps only in-frame clones here, not all; method: immunoSEQ multiplex PCR. The sample includes 300,000 to 400,000 clones, 85% seen only once; the top ten take 1.9%. Trimming took 1 base from V and 9 from J, leaving 10 bases between them. The germline V gene encodes CDR1 LGHDT and CDR2 YNNKEL (reference sequence). CDR3 size: 13 residues. The chain recombines TRBV3-1 (or the pseudogene TRBV3-2) with TRBJ2-4, with TRBD1 as a possible D gene (5 bases). The sample comprised PBMCs or T cells enriched from blood (not recorded which). This receptor was identified in a woman in her twenties or thirties who had been exposed to COVID-19. CDR3 bases: TGTGCCAGCAGCCAAGCAGGGATAGGCATTCAGTACTTC. Translating it yields CASSQAGIGIQYF.